This T cell receptor beta chain was profiled in a study of Ad26.COV2.S vaccination and SARS-CoV-2 variants. Study observations and caveats: It was found that vaccine and placebo recipients had similar non-spike TCR breadth.

About this clone: Its antigen remains unknown.

Treatment given: around 19 received Ad26.COV2.S at low or high dose, single or two shots; several received placebo; per-sample allocation not given. Sampling happened 63 days after the first vaccine or placebo injection. Sequencing used immunoSEQ multiplex PCR; TCRdb keeps in-frame clones, though not all of them. The sample lists fewer than 500,000 clones, 80% to 95% occurring once. This specimen consisted of peripheral blood, obtained in a trial of Ad26.COV2.S vaccine versus placebo. The receptor comes from a person between 18 and 65 years old who received the Ad26.COV2.S COVID-19 vaccine or a placebo.

CDR3 coding DNA: TGTGCCAGCTCACCACAAGTTCCAGGGAGGACCTATGGCTACACCTTC. Amino acid sequence: CASSPQVPGRTYGYTF. The rearrangement uses TRBV18 and TRBJ1-2; D may be TRBD1 (5 bases). CDR3 length: 16 residues. Germline lookup yields CDR1 KGHSH and CDR2 LQKENI. V lost 1 base and J lost 4, with 16 bases in between.